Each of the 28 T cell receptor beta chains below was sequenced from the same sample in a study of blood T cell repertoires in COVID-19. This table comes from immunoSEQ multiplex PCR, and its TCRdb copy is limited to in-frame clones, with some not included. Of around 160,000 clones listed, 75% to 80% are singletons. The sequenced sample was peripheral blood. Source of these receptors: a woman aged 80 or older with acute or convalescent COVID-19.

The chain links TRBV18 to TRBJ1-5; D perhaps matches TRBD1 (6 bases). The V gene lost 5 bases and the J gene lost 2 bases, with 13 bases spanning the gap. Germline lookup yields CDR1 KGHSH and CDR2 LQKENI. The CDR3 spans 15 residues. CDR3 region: CASSVQGRGNQPQHF. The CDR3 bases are TGTGCCAGCTCAGTACAGGGTCGCGGCAATCAGCCCCAGCATTTT.

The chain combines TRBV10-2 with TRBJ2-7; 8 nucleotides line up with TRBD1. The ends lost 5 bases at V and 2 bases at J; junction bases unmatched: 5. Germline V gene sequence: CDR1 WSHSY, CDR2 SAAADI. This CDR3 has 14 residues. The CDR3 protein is CASSRDRRTYEQYF. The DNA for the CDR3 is TGCGCCAGCAGTCGGGACAGGCGGACCTACGAGCAGTACTTC.

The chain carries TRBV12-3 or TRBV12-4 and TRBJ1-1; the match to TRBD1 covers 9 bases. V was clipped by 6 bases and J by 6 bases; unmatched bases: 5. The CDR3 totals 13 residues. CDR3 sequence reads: CASSGTGHSEAFF. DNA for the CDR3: TGTGCCAGCAGCGGGACAGGGCATTCTGAAGCTTTCTTT.

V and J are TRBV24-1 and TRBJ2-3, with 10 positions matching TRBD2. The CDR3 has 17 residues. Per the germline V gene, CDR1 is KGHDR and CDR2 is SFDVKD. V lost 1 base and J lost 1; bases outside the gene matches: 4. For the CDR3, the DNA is TGTGCCACCAGTGATTTAGCGGGAGGGCGTGGCACAGATACGCAGTATTTT. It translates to CATSDLAGGRGTDTQYF.

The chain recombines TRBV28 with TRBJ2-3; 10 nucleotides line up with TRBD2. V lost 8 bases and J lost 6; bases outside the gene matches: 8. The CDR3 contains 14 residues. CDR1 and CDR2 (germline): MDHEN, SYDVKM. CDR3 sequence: CASLLAGVGDTQYF. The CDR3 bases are TGTGCCAGCCTCCTAGCGGGAGTAGGGGATACGCAGTATTTT. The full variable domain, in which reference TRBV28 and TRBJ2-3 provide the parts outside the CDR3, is DVKVTQSSRYLVKRTGEKVFLECVQDMDHENMFWYRQDPGLGLRLIYFSYDVKMKEKGDIPEGYSVSREKKERFSLILESASTNQTSMYLCASLLAGVGDTQYFGPGTRLTVL.

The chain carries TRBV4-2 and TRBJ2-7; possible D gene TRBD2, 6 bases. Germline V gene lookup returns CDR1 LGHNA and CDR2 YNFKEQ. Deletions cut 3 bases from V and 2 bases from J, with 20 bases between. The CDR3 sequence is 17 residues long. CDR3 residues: CASSQPITGLSAYEQYF. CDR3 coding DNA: TGTGCCAGCAGCCAGCCTATAACGGGACTTTCAGCCTACGAGCAGTACTTC.

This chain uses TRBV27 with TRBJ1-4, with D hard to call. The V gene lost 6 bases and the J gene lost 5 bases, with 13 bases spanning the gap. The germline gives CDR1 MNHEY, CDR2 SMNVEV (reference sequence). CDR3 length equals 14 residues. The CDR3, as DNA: TGTGCCAGCAGACCAGCCTGGGAGAATGAAAAACTGTTTTTT. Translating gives CASRPAWENEKLFF.

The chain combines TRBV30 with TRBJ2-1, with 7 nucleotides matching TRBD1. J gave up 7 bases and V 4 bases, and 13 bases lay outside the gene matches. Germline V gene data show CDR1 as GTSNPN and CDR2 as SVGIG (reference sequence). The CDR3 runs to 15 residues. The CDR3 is CAWTLDRVIRNEQFF. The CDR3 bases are TGTGCCTGGACCCTCGACAGGGTAATTCGGAATGAGCAGTTCTTC.

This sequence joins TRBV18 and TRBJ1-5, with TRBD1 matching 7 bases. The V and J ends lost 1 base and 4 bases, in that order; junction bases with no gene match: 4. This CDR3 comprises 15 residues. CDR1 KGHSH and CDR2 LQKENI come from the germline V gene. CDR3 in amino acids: CASSPRQGQNQPQHF. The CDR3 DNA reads TGTGCCAGCTCACCACGACAGGGACAAAATCAGCCCCAGCATTTT.

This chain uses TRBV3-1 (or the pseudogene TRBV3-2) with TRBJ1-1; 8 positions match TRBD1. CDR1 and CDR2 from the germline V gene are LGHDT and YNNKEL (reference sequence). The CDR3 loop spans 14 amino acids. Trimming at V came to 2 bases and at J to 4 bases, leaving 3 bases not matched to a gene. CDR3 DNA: TGTGCCAGCAGCCAAAGGGACAGGAGCACTGAAGCTTTCTTT. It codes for CASSQRDRSTEAFF.

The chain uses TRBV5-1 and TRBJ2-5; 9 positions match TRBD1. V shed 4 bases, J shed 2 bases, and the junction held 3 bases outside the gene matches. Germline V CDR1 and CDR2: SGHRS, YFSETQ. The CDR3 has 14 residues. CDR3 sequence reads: CASSPQGAQETQYF. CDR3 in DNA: TGCGCCAGCAGCCCACAGGGGGCACAAGAGACCCAGTACTTC.

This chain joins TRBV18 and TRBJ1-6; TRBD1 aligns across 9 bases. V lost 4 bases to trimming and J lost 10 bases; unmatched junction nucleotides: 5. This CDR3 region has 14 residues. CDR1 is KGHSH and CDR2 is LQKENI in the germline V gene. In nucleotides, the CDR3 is TGTGCCAGCTCACGGGACAGGGAGGGATCACCCCTCCACTTT. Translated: CASSRDREGSPLHF.

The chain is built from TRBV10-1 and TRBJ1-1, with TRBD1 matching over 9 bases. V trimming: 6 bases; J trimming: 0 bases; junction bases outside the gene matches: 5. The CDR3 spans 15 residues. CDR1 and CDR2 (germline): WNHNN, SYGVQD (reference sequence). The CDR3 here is CASSLGQGMNTEAFF. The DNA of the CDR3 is TGCGCCAGCAGCCTCGGACAGGGGATGAACACTGAAGCTTTCTTT.

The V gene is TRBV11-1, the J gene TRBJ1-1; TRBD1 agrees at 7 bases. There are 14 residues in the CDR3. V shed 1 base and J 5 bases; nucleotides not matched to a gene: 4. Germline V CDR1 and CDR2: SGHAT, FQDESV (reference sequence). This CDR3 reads CASSLGGGRTEAFF. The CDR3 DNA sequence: TGTGCCAGCAGCTTAGGAGGGGGCAGAACTGAAGCTTTCTTT. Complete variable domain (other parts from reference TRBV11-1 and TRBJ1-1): EAEVAQSPRYKITEKSQAVAFWCDPISGHATLYWYRQILGQGPELLVQFQDESVVDDSQLPKDRFSAERLKGVDSTLKIQPAELGDSAMYLCASSLGGGRTEAFFGQGTRLTVV.

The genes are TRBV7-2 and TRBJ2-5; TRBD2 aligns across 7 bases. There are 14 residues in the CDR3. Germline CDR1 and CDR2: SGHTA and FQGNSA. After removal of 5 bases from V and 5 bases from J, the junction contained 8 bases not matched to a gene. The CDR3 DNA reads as TGTGCCAGCAGCCTTAGTGTGGGGGGGGAGACCCAGTACTTC. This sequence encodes CASSLSVGGETQYF.

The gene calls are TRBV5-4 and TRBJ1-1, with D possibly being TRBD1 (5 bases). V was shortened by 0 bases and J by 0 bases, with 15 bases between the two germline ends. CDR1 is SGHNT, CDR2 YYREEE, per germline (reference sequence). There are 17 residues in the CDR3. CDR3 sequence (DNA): TGTGCCAGCAGCTTGGGGGGCCGCGGGGGGTTGAACACTGAAGCTTTCTTT. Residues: CASSLGGRGGLNTEAFF.

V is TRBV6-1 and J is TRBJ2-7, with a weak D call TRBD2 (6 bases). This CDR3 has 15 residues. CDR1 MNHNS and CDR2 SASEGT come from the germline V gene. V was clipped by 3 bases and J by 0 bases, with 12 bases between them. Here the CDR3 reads CASSEGLPNSYEQYF. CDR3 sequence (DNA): TGTGCCAGCAGTGAGGGACTTCCGAACTCCTACGAGCAGTACTTC.

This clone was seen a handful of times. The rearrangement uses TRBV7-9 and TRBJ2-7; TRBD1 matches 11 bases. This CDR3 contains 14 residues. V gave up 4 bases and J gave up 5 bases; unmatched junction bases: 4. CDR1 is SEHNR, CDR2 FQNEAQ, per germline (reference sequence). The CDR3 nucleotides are TGTGCCAGCAGCTATGGGACAGGGGGGCACGAGCAGTACTTC. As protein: CASSYGTGGHEQYF. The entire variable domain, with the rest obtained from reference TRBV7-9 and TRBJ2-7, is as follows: DTGVSQNPRHKITKRGQNVTFRCDPISEHNRLYWYRQTLGQGPEFLTYFQNEAQLEKSRLLSDRFSAERPKGSFSTLEIQRTEQGDSAMYLCASSYGTGGHEQYFGPGTRLTVT.

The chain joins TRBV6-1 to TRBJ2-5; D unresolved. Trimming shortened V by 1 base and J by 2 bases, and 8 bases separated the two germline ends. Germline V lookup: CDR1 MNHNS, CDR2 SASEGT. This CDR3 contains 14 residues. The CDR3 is CASSEGPAQETQYF. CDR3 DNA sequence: TGTGCCAGCAGTGAAGGGCCAGCGCAAGAGACCCAGTACTTC.

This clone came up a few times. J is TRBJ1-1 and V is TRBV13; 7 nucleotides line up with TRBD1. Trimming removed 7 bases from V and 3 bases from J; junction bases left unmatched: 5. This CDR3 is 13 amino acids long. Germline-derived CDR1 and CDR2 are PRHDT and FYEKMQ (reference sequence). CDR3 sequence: CASTRQGYTEAFF. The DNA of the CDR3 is TGTGCCAGCACCAGACAGGGCTACACTGAAGCTTTCTTT. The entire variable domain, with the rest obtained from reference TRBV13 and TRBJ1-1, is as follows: AAGVIQSPRHLIKEKRETATLKCYPIPRHDTVYWYQQGPGQDPQFLISFYEKMQSDKGSIPDRFSAQQFSDYHSELNMSSLELGDSALYFCASTRQGYTEAFFGQGTRLTVV.

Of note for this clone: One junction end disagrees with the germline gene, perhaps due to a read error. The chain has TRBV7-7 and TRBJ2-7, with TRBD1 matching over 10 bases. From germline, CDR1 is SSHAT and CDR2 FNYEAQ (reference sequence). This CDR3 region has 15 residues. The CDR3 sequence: CASSSGQGNFYEQYF. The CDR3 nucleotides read TGTGCTAGCAGCTCGGGACAGGGGAATTTCTACGAGCAGTACTTC.

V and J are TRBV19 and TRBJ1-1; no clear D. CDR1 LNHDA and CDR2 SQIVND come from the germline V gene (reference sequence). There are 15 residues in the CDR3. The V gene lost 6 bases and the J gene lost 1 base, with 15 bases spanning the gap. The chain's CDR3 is CASSPLYGRNTEAFF. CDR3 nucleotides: TGTGCCAGTAGCCCGCTATATGGTAGGAACACTGAAGCTTTCTTT.

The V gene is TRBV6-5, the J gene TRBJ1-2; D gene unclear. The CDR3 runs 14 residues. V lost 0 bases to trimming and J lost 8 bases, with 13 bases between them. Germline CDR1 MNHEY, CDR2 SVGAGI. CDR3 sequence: CASSYSDMLGGYTF. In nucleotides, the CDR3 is TGTGCCAGCAGTTACTCCGACATGCTGGGCGGCTACACCTTC.

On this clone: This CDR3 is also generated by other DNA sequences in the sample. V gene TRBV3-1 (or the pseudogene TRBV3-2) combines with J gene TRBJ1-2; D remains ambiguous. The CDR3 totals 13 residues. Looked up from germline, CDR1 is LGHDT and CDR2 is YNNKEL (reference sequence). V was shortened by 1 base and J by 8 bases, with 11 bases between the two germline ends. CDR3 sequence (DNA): TGTGCCAGCAGCCAAGCGACTGGAGGAGGCTACACCTTC. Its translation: CASSQATGGGYTF.

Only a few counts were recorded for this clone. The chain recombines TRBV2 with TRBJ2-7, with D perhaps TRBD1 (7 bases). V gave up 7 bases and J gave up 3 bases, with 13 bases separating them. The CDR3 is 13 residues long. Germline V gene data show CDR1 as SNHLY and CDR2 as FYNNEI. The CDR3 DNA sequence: TGTGCCAGCAATTCAGGGGGGTTCTACGAGCAGTACTTC. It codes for CASNSGGFYEQYF.

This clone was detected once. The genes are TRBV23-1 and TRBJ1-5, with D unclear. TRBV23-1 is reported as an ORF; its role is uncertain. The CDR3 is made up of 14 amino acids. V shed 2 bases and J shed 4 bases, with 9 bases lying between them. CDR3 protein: CASSQEVTNQPQHF. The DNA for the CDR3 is TGCGCCAGCAGTCAAGAAGTGACAAATCAGCCCCAGCATTTT.

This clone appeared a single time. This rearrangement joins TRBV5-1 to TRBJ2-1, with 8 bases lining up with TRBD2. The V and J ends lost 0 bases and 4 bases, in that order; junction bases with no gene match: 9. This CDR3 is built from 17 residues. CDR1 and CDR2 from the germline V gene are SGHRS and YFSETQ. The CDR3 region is CASSLVPLAGQYNEQFF. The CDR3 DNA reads TGCGCCAGCAGCTTGGTTCCCTTAGCGGGGCAATACAATGAGCAGTTCTTC.

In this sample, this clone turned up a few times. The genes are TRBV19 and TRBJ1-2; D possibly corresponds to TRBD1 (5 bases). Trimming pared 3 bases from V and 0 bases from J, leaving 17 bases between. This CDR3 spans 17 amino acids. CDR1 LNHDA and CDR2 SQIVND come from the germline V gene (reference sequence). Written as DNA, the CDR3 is TGTGCCAGTAGTATCGCTCTCCGACGACAGTCTAACTATGGCTACACCTTC. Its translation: CASSIALRRQSNYGYTF.